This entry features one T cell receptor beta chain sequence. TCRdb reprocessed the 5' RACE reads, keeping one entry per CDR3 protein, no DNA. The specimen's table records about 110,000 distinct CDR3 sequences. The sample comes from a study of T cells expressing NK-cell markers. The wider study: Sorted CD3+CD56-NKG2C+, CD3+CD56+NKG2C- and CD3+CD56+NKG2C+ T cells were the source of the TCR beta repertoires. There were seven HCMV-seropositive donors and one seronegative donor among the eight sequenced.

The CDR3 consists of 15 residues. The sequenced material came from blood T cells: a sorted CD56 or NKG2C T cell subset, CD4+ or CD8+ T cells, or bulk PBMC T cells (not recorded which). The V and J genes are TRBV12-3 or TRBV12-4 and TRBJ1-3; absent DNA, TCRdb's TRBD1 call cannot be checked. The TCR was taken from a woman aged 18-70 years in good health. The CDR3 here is CASSPGGMSADTIYF.